These T cell receptor beta chains were read from a single sample in a study of CD8 T cells in ankylosing spondylitis. MiXCR, applied by TCRdb to the 5' RACE reads, yields one record per CDR3 protein. The table has 250,000 to 350,000 distinct CDR3 sequences, less than 25% seen once; the top ten hold around 3.2%. The specimen sequenced was blood, either unsorted or a sorted T cell fraction (not recorded which). These receptors were taken from a female donor with ankylosing spondylitis or in good health (not recorded which). Each CDR3 is given with its conserved first and last residue. D genes are given only for firm matches. Clone size is stated in some rows and not others, as once, few, many or a class when expanded.

abundance | len | j_gene | d_gene | v_gene | CDR3nt | CDR3aa
NA | 15 | TRBJ2-3 | TRBD2 | TRBV10-3 | TGTGCCATCAGTGTTACTAGCGGGGGCACAGATACGCAGTATTTT | CAISVTSGGTDTQYF
many | 14 | TRBJ2-5 | NA | TRBV7-2 | TGTGCCAGCAGCTTAGAAGTCCATCAAGAGACCCAGTACTTC | CASSLEVHQETQYF
many | 15 | TRBJ2-5 | NA | TRBV12-3/TRBV12-4 | TGTGCCAGCAGTTTTTTTGCCGGGCTAAAAGAGACCCAGTACTTC | CASSFFAGLKETQYF
NA | 12 | TRBJ2-5 | NA | TRBV18 | TGTGCCAGCTCACCACGGTTGGAGACCCAGTACTTC | CASSPRLETQYF
NA | 16 | TRBJ2-3 | NA | TRBV20-1 | TGCAGTGCTAGTTTGATAGGAAGGGGAGGCACAGATACGCAGTATTTT | CSASLIGRGGTDTQYF
few | 16 | TRBJ2-3 | NA | TRBV7-3 | TGTGCCAGCAGCTTAGTTTCCGGGACTAGCACAGATACGCAGTATTTT | CASSLVSGTSTDTQYF
NA | 15 | TRBJ2-7 | TRBD2 | TRBV20-1 | TGCAGTGCTCCAAATCTACTAGCGGGAGTAGGTGAGCAGTACTTC | CSAPNLLAGVGEQYF
NA | 13 | TRBJ2-4 | TRBD1 | TRBV20-1 | TGCAGTGCTCCGGGACAGGGGATAAACATTCAGTACTTC | CSAPGQGINIQYF
NA | 13 | TRBJ1-1 | TRBD1 | TRBV20-1 | TGCAGTGCTAGAGACAGGGGGCGGAATGAAGCTTTCTTT | CSARDRGRNEAFF
NA | 15 | TRBJ2-1 | TRBD2 | TRBV12-3/TRBV12-4 | TGTGCCAGCAGTCCAGACCCTCGCGGGGGCAATGAGCAGTTCTTC | CASSPDPRGGNEQFF
few | 13 | TRBJ2-7 | NA | TRBV25-1 | TGTGCCAGCAGTGGTTCATCAACCGACGAGCAGTACTTC | CASSGSSTDEQYF
NA | 16 | TRBJ2-1 | NA | TRBV6-2/TRBV6-3 | TGTGCCAGCAGTTACGGCCTTGGGGTTGGTTACAATGAGCAGTTCTTC | CASSYGLGVGYNEQFF
few | 13 | TRBJ2-7 | NA | TRBV5-1 | TGCGCCAGCAGCTTTCGCGGTGATTACGAGCAGTACTTC | CASSFRGDYEQYF
NA | 13 | TRBJ2-7 | NA | TRBV20-1 | TGCAGTGCCTCCCAGCGGGTCGGAACCGAGCAGTACTTC | CSASQRVGTEQYF
NA | 15 | TRBJ2-3 | NA | TRBV7-2 | TGTGCCAGCAGCTTTTTAGTAGGGTCGTCGAATACGCAGTATTTT | CASSFLVGSSNTQYF
NA | 14 | TRBJ1-5 | NA | TRBV7-2 | TGTGCCAGCAGCTTACCGGGATACAATCAGCCCCAGCATTTT | CASSLPGYNQPQHF
many | 11 | TRBJ1-2 | NA | TRBV12-3/TRBV12-4 | TGTGCCAGCAGTCCCGGGGTCGGCTACACCTTC | CASSPGVGYTF
NA | 15 | TRBJ2-1 | NA | TRBV19 | TGTGCCAGTAGTATGTCTAGGACTACCTACAATGAGCAGTTCTTC | CASSMSRTTYNEQFF
NA | 10 | TRBJ2-7 | NA | TRBV11-2 | TGTGCCAGCAGCTTGCGGGAGCAGTACTTC | CASSLREQYF
many | 10 | TRBJ2-1 | NA | TRBV12-3/TRBV12-4 | TGTGCCAGCAGTTTACATGAGCAGTTCTTC | CASSLHEQFF
NA | 16 | TRBJ2-5 | TRBD2 | TRBV15 | TGTGCCACCAGCAGAATGGGCGGGAGATCATTAGAGACCCAGTACTTC | CATSRMGGRSLETQYF
NA | 15 | TRBJ2-7 | TRBD2 | TRBV20-1 | TGCAGTGCGGGACTAGCGGGATCCCGCTCCTACGAGCAGTACTTC | CSAGLAGSRSYEQYF
many | 15 | TRBJ2-2 | NA | TRBV24-1 | TGTGCCACCAGTGGCGGGGAAGCGAACACCGGGGAGCTGTTTTTT | CATSGGEANTGELFF
NA | 11 | TRBJ2-5 | NA | TRBV6-2/TRBV6-3 | TGTGCCAGCGGGGACACCTTGACCCAGTACTTC | CASGDTLTQYF
many | 14 | TRBJ2-5 | NA | TRBV29-1 | TGCAGCGTTGTAGTCAGAACAGGACAAGAGACCCAGTACTTC | CSVVVRTGQETQYF
NA | 20 | TRBJ2-3 | TRBD2 | TRBV5-4 | TGTGCCAGCAGCTTGGTCCACCGGGTACTAGCGGGAGGTACCCCGGATACGCAGTATTTT | CASSLVHRVLAGGTPDTQYF
NA | 18 | TRBJ2-6 | TRBD1 | TRBV12-3/TRBV12-4 | TGTGCCAGCAGTCTTTCGGGGACAGGGATTTCTGGGGCCAACGTCCTGACTTTC | CASSLSGTGISGANVLTF
few | 16 | TRBJ2-1 | TRBD2 | TRBV20-1 | TGCAGTGCTAGAGACCGTAGCGGGAGGGCCAGAGGAGAGCAGTTCTTC | CSARDRSGRARGEQFF
few | 11 | TRBJ2-7 | NA | TRBV29-1 | TGCAGCGTTGCCCTTCAGGACGAGCAGTACTTC | CSVALQDEQYF
NA | 12 | TRBJ2-3 | NA | TRBV6-1 | TGTGCCACACTCGGATACTCAGATACGCAGTATTTT | CATLGYSDTQYF
once | 11 | TRBJ2-3 | NA | TRBV7-8 | TGTGCCAGCAGAAGTAGGGATACGCAGTATTTT | CASRSRDTQYF
NA | 16 | TRBJ1-1 | NA | TRBV29-1 | TGCAGCGTTGAAGCCCCATTTGCGGGGCTAAGCGCTGAAGCTTTCTTT | CSVEAPFAGLSAEAFF
few | 15 | TRBJ2-5 | NA | TRBV24-1 | TGTGCCACCAGTGATTCGACAGGAGGGCAAGAGACCCAGTACTTC | CATSDSTGGQETQYF
NA | 14 | TRBJ2-5 | TRBD2 | TRBV6-1 | TGTGCCAGCAGCAGCGGGAGGGCCGGGGAGACCCAGTACTTC | CASSSGRAGETQYF
few | 15 | TRBJ2-2 | TRBD1 | TRBV28 | TGTGCCAGCAGTTTCGGGACAGGGTTTACCGGGGAGCTGTTTTTT | CASSFGTGFTGELFF
NA | 12 | TRBJ2-5 | NA | TRBV20-1 | TGCAGTGCCCCCGGGTTTGGGGAGACCCAGTACTTC | CSAPGFGETQYF
NA | 14 | TRBJ2-5 | TRBD2 | TRBV28 | TGTGCCAGCTACCCGGGACTAGCGTCTGAGACCCAGTACTTC | CASYPGLASETQYF
NA | 14 | TRBJ1-4 | NA | TRBV11-2 | TGTGCCAGCAAGCTTGCACTCTCTAATGAAAAACTGTTTTTT | CASKLALSNEKLFF
few | 12 | TRBJ1-2 | NA | TRBV12-3/TRBV12-4 | TGTGCCAGCGCCTCCGCGGGCTATGGCTACACCTTC | CASASAGYGYTF
NA | 14 | TRBJ2-7 | TRBD2 | TRBV6-1 | TGTGCCAGCAGACCGAGGACTAGCTCCTACGAGCAGTACTTC | CASRPRTSSYEQYF
few | 12 | TRBJ2-7 | NA | TRBV20-1 | TGCAGTGCCACAACAGGGAGTTACGAGCAGTACTTC | CSATTGSYEQYF
few | 14 | TRBJ2-7 | TRBD1 | TRBV4-3 | TGCGCCAGCAGCCCAGGACAGGGGGCAGGCGAGCAGTACTTC | CASSPGQGAGEQYF
NA | 14 | TRBJ2-2 | NA | TRBV9 | TGTGCCAGCAGCGTATCCCTTGCTGGCGGGGAGCTGTTTTTT | CASSVSLAGGELFF
NA | 16 | TRBJ2-7 | NA | TRBV6-1 | TGTGCCAGCAGCCAACAGGCCTTCCCGGCCATGTACGAGCAGTACTTC | CASSQQAFPAMYEQYF
few | 16 | TRBJ2-2 | NA | TRBV5-5 | TGTGCCAGCAGCTTGAAGCCTAGCGTTAACACCGGGGAGCTGTTTTTT | CASSLKPSVNTGELFF
NA | 13 | TRBJ2-1 | NA | TRBV20-1 | TGCAGTGCTAGAGGTACGGGATACAATGAGCAGTTCTTC | CSARGTGYNEQFF
few | 15 | TRBJ2-7 | NA | TRBV12-3/TRBV12-4 | TGTGCCAGCAGCCTAATGGGCACGAAGACCTACGAGCAGTACTTC | CASSLMGTKTYEQYF
many | 16 | TRBJ2-1 | TRBD1 | TRBV20-1 | TGCAGTGCTAGAGGATTGAGACAGGGATGGTACAATGAGCAGTTCTTC | CSARGLRQGWYNEQFF
NA | 14 | TRBJ2-3 | NA | TRBV19 | TGTGCCAGTAGGCAGCCAGGGGGCACAGATACGCAGTATTTT | CASRQPGGTDTQYF
few | 15 | TRBJ2-7 | NA | TRBV9 | TGTGCCAGCAGCGTAGAGGCGGTCCCGGGGTACGAGCAGTACTTC | CASSVEAVPGYEQYF